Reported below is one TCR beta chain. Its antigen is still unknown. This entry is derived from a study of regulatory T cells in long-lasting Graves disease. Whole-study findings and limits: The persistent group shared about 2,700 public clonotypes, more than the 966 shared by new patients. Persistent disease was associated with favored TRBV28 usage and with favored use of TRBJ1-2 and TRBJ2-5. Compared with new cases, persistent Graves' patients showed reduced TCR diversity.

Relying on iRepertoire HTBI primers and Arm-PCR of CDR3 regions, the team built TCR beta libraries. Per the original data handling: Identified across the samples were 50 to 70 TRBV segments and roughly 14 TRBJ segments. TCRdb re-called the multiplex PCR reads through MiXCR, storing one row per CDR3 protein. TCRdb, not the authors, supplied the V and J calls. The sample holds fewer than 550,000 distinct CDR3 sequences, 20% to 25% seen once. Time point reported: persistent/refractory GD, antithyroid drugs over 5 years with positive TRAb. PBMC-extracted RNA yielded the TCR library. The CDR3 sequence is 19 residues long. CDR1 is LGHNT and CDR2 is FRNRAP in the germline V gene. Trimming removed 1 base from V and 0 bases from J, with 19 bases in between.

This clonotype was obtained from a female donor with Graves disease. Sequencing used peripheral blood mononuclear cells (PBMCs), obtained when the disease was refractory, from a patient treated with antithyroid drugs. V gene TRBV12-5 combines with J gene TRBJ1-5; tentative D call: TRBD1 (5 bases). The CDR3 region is CASGLETGDLYYSNQPQHF. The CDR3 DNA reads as TGTGCTAGTGGTTTGGAGACGGGGGACCTTTATTATAGCAATCAGCCCCAGCATTTT.